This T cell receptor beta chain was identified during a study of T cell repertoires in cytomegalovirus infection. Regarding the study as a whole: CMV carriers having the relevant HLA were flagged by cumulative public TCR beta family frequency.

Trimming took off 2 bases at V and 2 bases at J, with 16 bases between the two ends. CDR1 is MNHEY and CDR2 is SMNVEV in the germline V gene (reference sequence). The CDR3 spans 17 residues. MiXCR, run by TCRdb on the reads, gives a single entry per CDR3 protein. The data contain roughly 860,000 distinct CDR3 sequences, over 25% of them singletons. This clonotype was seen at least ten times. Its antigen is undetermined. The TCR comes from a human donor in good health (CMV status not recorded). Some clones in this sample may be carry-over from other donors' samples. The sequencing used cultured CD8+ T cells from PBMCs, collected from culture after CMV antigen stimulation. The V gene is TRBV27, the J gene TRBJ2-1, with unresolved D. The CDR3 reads CASSLTARVVAYNEQFF. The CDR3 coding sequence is TGTGCCAGCAGTTTAACGGCCCGTGTCGTGGCCTACAATGAGCAGTTCTTC.